These T cell receptor beta chains were read from a single sample in a study of CD8+ T cells in alopecia areata. Clones were read by immunoSEQ multiplex PCR, and TCRdb kept only the in-frame ones, dropping some. Among under 150,000 clones listed, around 54% were seen once. The sequencing here drew on CD4+ T cells sorted from blood, taken at week 24, from a patient treated with tofacitinib. The receptors were gathered from a human donor with alopecia areata. Both conserved end residues are trimmed from each CDR3. A D gene is named only where the DNA matches it firmly.

-,TRBJ1-5,TRBV7-2,ASSRAASGNQPQH
TRBD2,TRBJ2-5,TRBV5-1,ASSLMGSGEETQY
-,TRBJ1-2,TRBV5-4,ASSPQGNYGYT
-,TRBJ2-3,TRBV2,ASSEAGFDTQY
-,TRBJ2-6,TRBV9,ASSVAPGNSGANVLT
-,TRBJ1-1,TRBV30,AWTSRQGIMNTEAF
-,TRBJ2-3,TRBV7-2,ASSYGFTDTQY
-,TRBJ1-5,TRBV30,AWSPSFGGNQPQH
-,TRBJ1-2,TRBV4-3,ASSQDLGLTGYGYT
-,TRBJ1-4,TRBV6-6,ASIRGSNEKLF